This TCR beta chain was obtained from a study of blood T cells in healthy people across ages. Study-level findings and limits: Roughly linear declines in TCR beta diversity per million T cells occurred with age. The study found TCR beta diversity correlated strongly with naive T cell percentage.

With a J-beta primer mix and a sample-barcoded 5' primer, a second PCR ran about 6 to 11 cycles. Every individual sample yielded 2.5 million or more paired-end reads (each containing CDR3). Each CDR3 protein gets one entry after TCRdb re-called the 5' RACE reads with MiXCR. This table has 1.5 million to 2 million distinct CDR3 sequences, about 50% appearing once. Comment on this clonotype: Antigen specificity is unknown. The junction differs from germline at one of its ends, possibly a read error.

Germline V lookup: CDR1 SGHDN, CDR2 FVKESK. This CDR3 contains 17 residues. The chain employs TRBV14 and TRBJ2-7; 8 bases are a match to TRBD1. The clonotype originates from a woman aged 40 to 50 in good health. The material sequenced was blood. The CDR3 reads CASSQAVRGRFSYGQYF. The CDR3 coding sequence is TGTGCCAGCAGCCAAGCGGTCAGGGGGCGCTTTTCCTACGGGCAGTACTTC.